This T cell receptor beta chain stems from a study of blood T cell repertoires in COVID-19. The method was immunoSEQ multiplex PCR; TCRdb's version includes in-frame clones alone and lacks a portion of them. The sample holds about 300,000 clones, about 87% seen once. Followed over time, Seattle patients had been enrolled while infection was active. This CDR3 has 17 residues. V was shortened by 2 bases and J by 3 bases, with 19 bases between the two germline ends. Germline V gene data show CDR1 as SGHTA and CDR2 as FQGNSA. Material: peripheral blood. The chain couples TRBV7-2 to TRBJ1-1; D perhaps matches TRBD1 (5 bases). The TCR sequence derives from a woman between 25 and 40 years old with COVID-19, enrolled during active disease. The CDR3 DNA sequence: TGTGCCAGCAGCTTATCGAGGGACTCAAGATGGGACACTGAAGCTTTCTTT. It translates to CASSLSRDSRWDTEAFF.